This entry concerns a single T cell receptor (beta chain). The target antigen is unknown. The Oncomine TCR Beta short-read assay sequenced DNA from cultured CD4+ T cells. Each CDR3 protein is one row after TCRdb ran MiXCR on the PCR reads. The data show roughly 20,000 distinct CDR3 sequences, roughly 40% seen once. The data originate from a study of vaccination and CD4 T cells after COVID-19. The J segment lost 8 bases and the V segment lost 5 bases, leaving 6 bases of the junction unmatched. The CDR3 has 13 residues. Germline values: CDR1 MDHEN, CDR2 SYDVKM. Stated treatment: roughly ten-day PBMC culture with coronavirus spike peptide pools or control peptides (ViraFEST assay).

The sample consisted of CD4+ T cells from blood, cultured in vitro, taken after SARS-CoV-2 vaccination. This sequence joins TRBV28 and TRBJ1-2; 9 nucleotides align to TRBD1. The TCR sequence derives from a human donor who had recovered from COVID-19. The CDR3 coding sequence is TGTGCCAGCAGTGAGGGACAGGGATGGGGCTACACCTTC. This encodes CASSEGQGWGYTF.